This TCR beta chain was found in a study of T cells in Graves' hyperthyroidism and ophthalmopathy. Duration under 3 months, a NOSPECS grade of at least 4, and a Clinical Activity Score of at least 3 characterized the ophthalmopathy patients. Clinicians diagnosed patients from clinical symptoms, serum thyroxine and TRAb, thyroid ultrasound and orbital computed tomography. RNA transcripts gave rise to amplified TCR beta CDR3 regions. A first-round RT-PCR of the TCR CDR3 used the HTBI primer set. TCRdb itself ran the multiplex PCR reads through MiXCR, one entry per CDR3 protein. The repertoire includes some 490,000 distinct CDR3 sequences, 22% of them detected once, and approximately 49% sits in the top ten. V was clipped by 0 bases and J by 0 bases; unmatched bases: 6. Germline V lookup: CDR1 LGHDT, CDR2 YNNKEL (reference sequence). The CDR3 is 18 amino acids.

The sample was blood. The clonotype originates from a woman in her 70s with Graves' ophthalmopathy. The rearrangement joins TRBV3-1 to TRBJ2-3; TRBD2 agrees at 10 bases. The CDR3 DNA is TGTGCCAGCAGCCAAGATCCGGGACTAGCGTCGAGCACAGATACGCAGTATTTT. This codes for CASSQDPGLASSTDTQYF.